The T cell receptor (beta chain) under discussion was sequenced for a study of T-cell memory formation after mild COVID-19. The CDR3 runs to 13 residues. Trimming cost V 5 bases and J 4 bases; bases outside gene matches: 2. Study-wide findings and caveats: CD8+ contracting clones occupied EMRA, while CD4+ ones occupied mainly CM and EM. Clones contracting over day 15 to 85 were CD4/CD8 balanced, with later expanders leaning CD4+.

TCRdb re-called the 5' RACE reads with MiXCR, one entry per CDR3 protein. The sample includes 190,000 or so distinct CDR3 sequences, roughly 10% of them seen just once. As regards this clonotype: What it recognizes is unknown.

The TCR originated in a man between 18 and 29 years old who had mild COVID-19 (a few samples of this study predate the infection). Cell type and time point are not known. The sample was PBMCs or a T cell subset sorted from them (not recorded which). This chain links TRBV12-3 or TRBV12-4 with TRBJ1-2; 9 bases fit TRBD1. CDR3 protein: CASSRGQGYGYTF. CDR3 in DNA: TGTGCCAGCAGTAGGGGACAGGGCTATGGCTACACCTTC.